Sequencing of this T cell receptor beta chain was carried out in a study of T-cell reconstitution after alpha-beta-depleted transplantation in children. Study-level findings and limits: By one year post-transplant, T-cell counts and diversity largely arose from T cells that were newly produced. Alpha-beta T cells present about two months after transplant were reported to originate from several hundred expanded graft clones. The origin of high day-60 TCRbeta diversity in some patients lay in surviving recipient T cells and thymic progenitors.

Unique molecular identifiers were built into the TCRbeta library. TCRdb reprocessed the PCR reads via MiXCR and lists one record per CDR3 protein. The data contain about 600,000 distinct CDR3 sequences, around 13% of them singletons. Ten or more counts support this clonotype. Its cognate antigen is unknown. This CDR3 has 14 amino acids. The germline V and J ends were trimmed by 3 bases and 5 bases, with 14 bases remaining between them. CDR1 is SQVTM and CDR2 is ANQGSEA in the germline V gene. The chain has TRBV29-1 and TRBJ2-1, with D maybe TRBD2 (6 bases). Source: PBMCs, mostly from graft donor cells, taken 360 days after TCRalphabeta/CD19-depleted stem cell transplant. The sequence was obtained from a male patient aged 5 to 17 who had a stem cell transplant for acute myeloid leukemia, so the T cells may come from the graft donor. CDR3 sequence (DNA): TGCAGCGTTGATGCGGGATTCTTCGACAATGAGCAGTTCTTC. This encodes CSVDAGFFDNEQFF.